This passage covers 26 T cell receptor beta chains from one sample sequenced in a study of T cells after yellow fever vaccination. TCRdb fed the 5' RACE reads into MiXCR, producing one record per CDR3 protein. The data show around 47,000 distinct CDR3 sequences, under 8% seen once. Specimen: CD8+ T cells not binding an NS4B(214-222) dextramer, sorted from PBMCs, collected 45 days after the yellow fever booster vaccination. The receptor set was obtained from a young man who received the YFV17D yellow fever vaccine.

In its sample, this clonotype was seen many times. CDR3: CSARGGDRVNEQFF. The CDR3 bases are TGCAGTGCTAGAGGAGGGGACAGGGTCAATGAGCAGTTCTTC. J is TRBJ2-1 and V is TRBV20-1, with 9 bases fitting TRBD1. Germline lookup yields CDR1 DFQATT and CDR2 SNEGSKA (reference sequence). Trimming cost V 1 base and J 6 bases; bases outside gene matches: 4. This CDR3 is built from 14 residues.

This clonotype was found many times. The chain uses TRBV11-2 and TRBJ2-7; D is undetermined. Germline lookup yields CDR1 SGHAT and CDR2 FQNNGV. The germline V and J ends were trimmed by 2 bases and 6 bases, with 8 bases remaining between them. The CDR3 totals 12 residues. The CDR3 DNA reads TGTGCCAGCAGCTTAATCAGTGCCGAGCAGTACTTC. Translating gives CASSLISAEQYF.

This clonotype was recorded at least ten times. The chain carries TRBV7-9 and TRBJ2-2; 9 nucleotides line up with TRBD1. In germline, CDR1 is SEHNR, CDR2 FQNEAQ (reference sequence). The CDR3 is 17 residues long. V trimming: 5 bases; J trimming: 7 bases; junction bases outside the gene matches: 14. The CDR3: CASSETQDRGVFGELFF. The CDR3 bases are TGTGCCAGCAGCGAAACCCAAGACAGGGGGGTCTTCGGGGAGCTGTTTTTT.

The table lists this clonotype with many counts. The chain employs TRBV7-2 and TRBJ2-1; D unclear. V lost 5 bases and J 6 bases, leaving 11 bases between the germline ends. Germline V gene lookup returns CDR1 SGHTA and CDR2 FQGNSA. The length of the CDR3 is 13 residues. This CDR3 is CASSPRSSNEQFF. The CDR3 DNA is TGTGCCAGCAGCCCGAGAAGTTCCAATGAGCAGTTCTTC.

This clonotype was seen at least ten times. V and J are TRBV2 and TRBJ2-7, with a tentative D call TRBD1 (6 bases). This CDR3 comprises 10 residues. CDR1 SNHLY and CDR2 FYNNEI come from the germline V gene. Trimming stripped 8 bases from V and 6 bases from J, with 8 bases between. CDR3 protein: CASAGAEQYF. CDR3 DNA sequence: TGTGCCAGCGCAGGGGCCGAGCAGTACTTC.

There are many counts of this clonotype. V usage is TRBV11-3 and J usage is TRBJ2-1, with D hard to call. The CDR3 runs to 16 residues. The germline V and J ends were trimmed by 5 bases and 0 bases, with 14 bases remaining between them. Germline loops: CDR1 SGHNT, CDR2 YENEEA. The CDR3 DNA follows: TGTGCCAGCAGCCCCCCTGGACGGCTCTCCTACAATGAGCAGTTCTTC. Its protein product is CASSPPGRLSYNEQFF. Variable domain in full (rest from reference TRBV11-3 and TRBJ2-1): EAGVVQSPRYKIIEKKQPVAFWCNPISGHNTLYWYLQNLGQGPELLIRYENEEAVDDSQLPKDRFSAERLKGVDSTLKIQPAELGDSAVYLCASSPPGRLSYNEQFFGPGTRLTVL.

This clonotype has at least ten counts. The CDR3 bases are TGTGCCAGCAGCCAAGGGGTCATGACGTACGAGCAGTACTTC. Translating it yields CASSQGVMTYEQYF. The chain joins TRBV4-2 to TRBJ2-7; no clear D gene. In germline, CDR1 is LGHNA, CDR2 YNFKEQ. Trimming took off 1 base at V and 4 bases at J, with 11 bases between the two ends. The CDR3 consists of 14 residues.

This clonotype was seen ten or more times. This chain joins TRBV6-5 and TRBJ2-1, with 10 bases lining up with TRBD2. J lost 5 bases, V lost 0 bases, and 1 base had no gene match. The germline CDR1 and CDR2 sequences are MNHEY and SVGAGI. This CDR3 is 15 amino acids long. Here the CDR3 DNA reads TGTGCCAGCAGTTACTCCGGGACTAGCGACAATGAGCAGTTCTTC. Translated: CASSYSGTSDNEQFF.

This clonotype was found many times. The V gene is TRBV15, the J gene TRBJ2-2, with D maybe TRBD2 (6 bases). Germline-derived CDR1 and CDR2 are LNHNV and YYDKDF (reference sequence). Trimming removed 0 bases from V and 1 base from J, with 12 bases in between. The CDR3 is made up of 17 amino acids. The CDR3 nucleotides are TGTGCCACCAGCAGAGATCGCGGGGCAGTGAACACCGGGGAGCTGTTTTTT. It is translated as CATSRDRGAVNTGELFF.

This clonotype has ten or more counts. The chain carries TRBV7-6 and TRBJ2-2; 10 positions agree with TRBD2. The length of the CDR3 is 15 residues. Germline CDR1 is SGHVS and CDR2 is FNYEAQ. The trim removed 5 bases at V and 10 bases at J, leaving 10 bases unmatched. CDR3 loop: CASSTRTSGSSELFF. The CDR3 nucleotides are TGTGCCAGCAGCACTCGGACTAGCGGAAGTTCGGAGCTGTTTTTT.

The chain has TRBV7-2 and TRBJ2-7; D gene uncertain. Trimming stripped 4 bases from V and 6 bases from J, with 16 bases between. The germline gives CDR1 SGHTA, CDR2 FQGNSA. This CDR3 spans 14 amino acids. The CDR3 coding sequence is TGTGCCAGCAGCTCCCCAAGGAGCGCGAGCGAGCAGTACTTC. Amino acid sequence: CASSSPRSASEQYF.

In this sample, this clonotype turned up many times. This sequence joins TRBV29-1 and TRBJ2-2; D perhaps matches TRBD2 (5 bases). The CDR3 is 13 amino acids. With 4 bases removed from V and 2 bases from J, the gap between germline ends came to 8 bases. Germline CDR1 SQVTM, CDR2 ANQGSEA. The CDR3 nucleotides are TGCAGCGTTGTAACGGGAAACACCGGGGAGCTGTTTTTT. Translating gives CSVVTGNTGELFF.

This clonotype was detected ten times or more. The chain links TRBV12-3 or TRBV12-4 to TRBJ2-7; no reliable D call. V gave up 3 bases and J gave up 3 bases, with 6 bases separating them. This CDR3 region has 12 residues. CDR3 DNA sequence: TGTGCCAGCAGTTTTAACAGCTACGAGCAGTACTTC. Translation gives CASSFNSYEQYF.

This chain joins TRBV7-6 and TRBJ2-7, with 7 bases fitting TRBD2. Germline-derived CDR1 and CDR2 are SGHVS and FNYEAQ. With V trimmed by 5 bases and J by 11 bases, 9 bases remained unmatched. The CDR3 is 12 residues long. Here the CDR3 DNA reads TGTGCCAGCAGCCAAAATGGGGGGGTGAAGTACTTC. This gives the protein CASSQNGGVKYF. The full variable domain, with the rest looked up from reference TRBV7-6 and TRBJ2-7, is GAGVSQSPRYKVTKRGQDVALRCDPISGHVSLYWYRQALGQGPEFLTYFNYEAQQDKSGLPNDRFSAERPEGSISTLTIQRTEQRDSAMYRCASSQNGGVKYFGPGTRLTVT.

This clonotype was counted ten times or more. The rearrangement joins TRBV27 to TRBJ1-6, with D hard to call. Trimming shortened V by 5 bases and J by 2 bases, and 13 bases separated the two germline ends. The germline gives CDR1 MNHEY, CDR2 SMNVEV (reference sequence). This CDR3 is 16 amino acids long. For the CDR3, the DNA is TGTGCCAGCAGTCAGGTGACTAGCACCTATAATTCACCCCTCCACTTT. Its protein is CASSQVTSTYNSPLHF.

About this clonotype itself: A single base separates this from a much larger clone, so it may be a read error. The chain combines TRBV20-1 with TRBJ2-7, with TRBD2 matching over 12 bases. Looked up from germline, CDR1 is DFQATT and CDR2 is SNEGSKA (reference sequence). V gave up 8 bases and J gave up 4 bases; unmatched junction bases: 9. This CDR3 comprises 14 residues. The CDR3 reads CSTYIGLAGYEQYF. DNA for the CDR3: TGCAGTACTTATATCGGACTAGCGGGGTACGAGCAGTACTTC.

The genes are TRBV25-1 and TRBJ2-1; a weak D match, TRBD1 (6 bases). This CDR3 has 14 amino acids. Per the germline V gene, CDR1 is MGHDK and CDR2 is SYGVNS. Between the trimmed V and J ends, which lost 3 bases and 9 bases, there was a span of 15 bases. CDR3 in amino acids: CASSESQGRIEQFF. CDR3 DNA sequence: TGTGCCAGCAGTGAGTCCCAGGGGAGAATTGAGCAGTTCTTC.

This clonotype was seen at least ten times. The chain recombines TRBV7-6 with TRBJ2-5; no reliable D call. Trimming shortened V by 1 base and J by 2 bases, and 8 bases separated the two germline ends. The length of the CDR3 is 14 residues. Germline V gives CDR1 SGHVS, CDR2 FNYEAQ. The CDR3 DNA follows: TGTGCCAGCAGCTTAGATGTGGGTCAAGAGACCCAGTACTTC. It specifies CASSLDVGQETQYF.

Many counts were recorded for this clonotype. For the CDR3, the DNA is TGTGCCAGCAGCCCCCGAGGGGCGGGAGGGTACAATGAGCAGTTCTTC. Translated, it gives CASSPRGAGGYNEQFF. The chain recombines TRBV12-3 or TRBV12-4 with TRBJ2-1, with TRBD2 matching 9 bases. Germline trimming cut 6 bases from V and 4 bases from J; bases unmatched to any gene: 10. The CDR3 runs to 16 residues.

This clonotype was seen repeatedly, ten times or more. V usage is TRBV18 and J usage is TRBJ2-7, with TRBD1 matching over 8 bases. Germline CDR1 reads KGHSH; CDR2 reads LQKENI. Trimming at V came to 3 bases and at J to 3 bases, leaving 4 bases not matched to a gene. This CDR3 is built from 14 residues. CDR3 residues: CASSPQGANYEQYF. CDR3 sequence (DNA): TGTGCCAGCTCACCGCAGGGGGCCAACTACGAGCAGTACTTC.

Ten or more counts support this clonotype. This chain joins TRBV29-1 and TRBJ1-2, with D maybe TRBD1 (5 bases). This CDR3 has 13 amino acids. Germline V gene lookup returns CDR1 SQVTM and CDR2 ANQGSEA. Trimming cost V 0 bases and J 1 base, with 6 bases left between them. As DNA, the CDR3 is TGCAGCGTTGAAGATAGGGGTAACTATGGCTACACCTTC. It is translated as CSVEDRGNYGYTF.

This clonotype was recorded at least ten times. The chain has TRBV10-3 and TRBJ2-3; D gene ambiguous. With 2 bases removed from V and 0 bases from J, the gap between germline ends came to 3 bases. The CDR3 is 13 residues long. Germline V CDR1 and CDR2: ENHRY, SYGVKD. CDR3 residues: CAISEESTDTQYF. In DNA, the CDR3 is TGTGCCATCAGTGAGGAGAGCACAGATACGCAGTATTTT.

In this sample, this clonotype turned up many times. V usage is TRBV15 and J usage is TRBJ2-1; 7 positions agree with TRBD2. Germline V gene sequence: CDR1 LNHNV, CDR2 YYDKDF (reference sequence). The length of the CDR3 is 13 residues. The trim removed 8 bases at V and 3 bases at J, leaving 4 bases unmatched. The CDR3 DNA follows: TGTGCCACCGAGCGGGATAACTACAATGAGCAGTTCTTC. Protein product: CATERDNYNEQFF.

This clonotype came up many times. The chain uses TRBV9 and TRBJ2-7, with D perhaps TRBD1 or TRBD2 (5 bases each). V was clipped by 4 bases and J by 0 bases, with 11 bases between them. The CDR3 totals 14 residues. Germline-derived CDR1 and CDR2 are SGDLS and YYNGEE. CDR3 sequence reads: CASSPGTYSYEQYF. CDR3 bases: TGTGCCAGCAGCCCTGGGACGTACTCCTACGAGCAGTACTTC.

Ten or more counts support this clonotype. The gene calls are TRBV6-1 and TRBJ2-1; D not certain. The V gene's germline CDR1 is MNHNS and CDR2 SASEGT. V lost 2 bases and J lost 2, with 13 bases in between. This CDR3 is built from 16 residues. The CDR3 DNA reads TGTGCCAGCAGTGAACTGGGTCAGGTCGCCTACAATGAGCAGTTCTTC. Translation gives CASSELGQVAYNEQFF.

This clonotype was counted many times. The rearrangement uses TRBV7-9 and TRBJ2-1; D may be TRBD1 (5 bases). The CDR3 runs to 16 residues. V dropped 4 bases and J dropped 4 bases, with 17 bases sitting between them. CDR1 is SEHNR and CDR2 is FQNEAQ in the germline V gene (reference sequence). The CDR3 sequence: CASSSSLVGQYNEQFF. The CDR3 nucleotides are TGTGCCAGCAGCTCAAGTCTGGTAGGACAATACAATGAGCAGTTCTTC.